The rows below give T cell receptor beta chains drawn from one sample of a study of blood T cell repertoires in COVID-19. Using immunoSEQ multiplex PCR, the repertoire was profiled, and TCRdb retains in-frame clones only, with some absent. The profile shows about 140,000 clones, approximately 80% of them singletons. Source material: PBMCs or T cells enriched from blood (not recorded which). These receptors all stem from a woman between 18 and 30 years old who had been exposed to COVID-19. CDR3s include the opening cysteine and the closing phenylalanine or tryptophan. Each record gives: J gene, D gene, CDR3 length, clone size, V gene, CDR3 protein, CDR3 DNA. D genes are given only for firm matches. Not all rows give a size; the values are once, few, many and, for expanded clones, a class.

J gene: TRBJ2-1; D gene: -; CDR3 length: 15; clone size: -; V gene: TRBV4-1; CDR3 protein: CASSQAPAGYNEQFF; CDR3 DNA: TGCGCCAGCAGCCAAGCCCCAGCGGGCTACAATGAGCAGTTCTTC
J gene: TRBJ1-1; D gene: -; CDR3 length: 17; clone size: -; V gene: TRBV2; CDR3 protein: CASRPPVGQLMNTEAFF; CDR3 DNA: TGTGCCAGCAGGCCTCCCGTCGGACAGCTCATGAACACTGAAGCTTTCTTT
J gene: TRBJ2-3; D gene: -; CDR3 length: 15; clone size: -; V gene: TRBV11-2; CDR3 protein: CASSLARLDIDTQYF; CDR3 DNA: TGTGCCAGCAGCTTAGCCCGACTAGATATAGATACGCAGTATTTT
J gene: TRBJ2-2; D gene: TRBD2; CDR3 length: 16; clone size: -; V gene: TRBV3-1/TRBV3-2; CDR3 protein: CASSQVPGRTAGELFF; CDR3 DNA: TGTGCCAGCAGCCAAGTGCCCGGGAGGACGGCCGGGGAGCTGTTTTTT
J gene: TRBJ2-4; D gene: -; CDR3 length: 11; clone size: -; V gene: TRBV13; CDR3 protein: CASGAGNIQYF; CDR3 DNA: TGTGCCAGCGGTGCGGGGAACATTCAGTACTTC
J gene: TRBJ1-3; D gene: TRBD1; CDR3 length: 17; clone size: few; V gene: TRBV18; CDR3 protein: CASSPVPRGLAGNTIYF; CDR3 DNA: TGTGCCAGCTCACCGGTCCCAAGGGGGCTGGCAGGAAACACCATATATTTT
J gene: TRBJ1-2; D gene: TRBD1; CDR3 length: 14; clone size: -; V gene: TRBV18; CDR3 protein: CASSLRTGGDGYTF; CDR3 DNA: TGTGCCAGCTCACTACGGACAGGGGGAGATGGCTACACCTTC
J gene: TRBJ1-2; D gene: -; CDR3 length: 14; clone size: few; V gene: TRBV6-5; CDR3 protein: CASSLRSIGYGYTF; CDR3 DNA: TGTGCCAGCAGCCTCCGGAGTATTGGGTATGGCTACACCTTC
J gene: TRBJ1-1; D gene: -; CDR3 length: 13; clone size: -; V gene: TRBV30; CDR3 protein: CAWRRYLNTEAFF; CDR3 DNA: TGTGCCTGGAGACGGTATCTGAACACTGAAGCTTTCTTT
J gene: TRBJ1-1; D gene: TRBD1; CDR3 length: 17; clone size: -; V gene: TRBV5-1; CDR3 protein: CASSLWTGERVNTEAFF; CDR3 DNA: TGCGCCAGCAGCTTGTGGACAGGGGAGAGAGTGAACACTGAAGCTTTCTTT
J gene: TRBJ2-1; D gene: TRBD2; CDR3 length: 15; clone size: -; V gene: TRBV6-5; CDR3 protein: CASIHRTSGTNEQFF; CDR3 DNA: TGTGCCAGCATTCACCGGACTAGCGGGACGAATGAGCAGTTCTTC
J gene: TRBJ1-1; D gene: -; CDR3 length: 13; clone size: -; V gene: TRBV7-9; CDR3 protein: CASSLATGTEAFF; CDR3 DNA: TGTGCCAGCAGCCTAGCGACGGGCACTGAAGCTTTCTTT
J gene: TRBJ2-5; D gene: -; CDR3 length: 14; clone size: -; V gene: TRBV5-1; CDR3 protein: CASSLTSTGETQYF; CDR3 DNA: TGCGCCAGCAGCCTTACTAGCACCGGAGAGACCCAGTACTTC
J gene: TRBJ1-5; D gene: -; CDR3 length: 14; clone size: few; V gene: TRBV28; CDR3 protein: CASSLRRGNQPQHF; CDR3 DNA: TGTGCCAGCAGTTTAAGACGGGGCAATCAGCCCCAGCATTTT
J gene: TRBJ2-1; D gene: -; CDR3 length: 16; clone size: -; V gene: TRBV18; CDR3 protein: CASSPGDLGSYNEQFF; CDR3 DNA: TGTGCCAGCTCGCCGGGGGACCTAGGCTCCTACAATGAGCAGTTCTTC
J gene: TRBJ1-1; D gene: -; CDR3 length: 15; clone size: -; V gene: TRBV18; CDR3 protein: CASSPVNRLNTEAFF; CDR3 DNA: TGTGCCAGCTCACCTGTTAACAGGCTGAACACTGAAGCTTTCTTT
J gene: TRBJ2-5; D gene: -; CDR3 length: 11; clone size: -; V gene: TRBV2; CDR3 protein: CASSFSETQYF; CDR3 DNA: TGTGCCAGCAGCTTTAGCGAGACCCAGTACTTC
J gene: TRBJ1-2; D gene: -; CDR3 length: 14; clone size: -; V gene: TRBV2; CDR3 protein: CARPSPGDFYGYTF; CDR3 DNA: TGTGCCAGACCTAGTCCTGGGGACTTTTATGGCTACACCTTC
J gene: TRBJ1-3; D gene: -; CDR3 length: 16; clone size: -; V gene: TRBV5-5; CDR3 protein: CASSLFDSLSGNTIYF; CDR3 DNA: TGTGCCAGCAGCTTGTTTGACAGCCTCTCTGGAAACACCATATATTTT
J gene: TRBJ1-1; D gene: -; CDR3 length: 15; clone size: -; V gene: TRBV27; CDR3 protein: CASKYTIAVPTEAFF; CDR3 DNA: TGTGCCAGCAAGTATACTATAGCTGTACCCACTGAAGCTTTCTTT
J gene: TRBJ2-7; D gene: TRBD2; CDR3 length: 15; clone size: few; V gene: TRBV5-1; CDR3 protein: CASSPMGREGYEQYF; CDR3 DNA: TGCGCCAGCAGCCCCATGGGTCGGGAGGGCTACGAGCAGTACTTC
J gene: TRBJ2-4; D gene: -; CDR3 length: 15; clone size: -; V gene: TRBV5-1; CDR3 protein: CASSLYGDLKNIQYF; CDR3 DNA: TGCGCCAGCAGCTTGTACGGAGACTTAAAAAACATTCAGTACTTC
J gene: TRBJ2-6; D gene: -; CDR3 length: 13; clone size: -; V gene: TRBV28; CDR3 protein: CASSENGANVLTF; CDR3 DNA: TGTGCCAGCAGTGAGAATGGGGCCAACGTCCTGACTTTC
J gene: TRBJ2-7; D gene: TRBD2; CDR3 length: 15; clone size: -; V gene: TRBV6-5; CDR3 protein: CASSKRLAGVYEQYF; CDR3 DNA: TGTGCCAGCAGCAAACGACTAGCGGGAGTCTACGAGCAGTACTTC
J gene: TRBJ1-3; D gene: -; CDR3 length: 17; clone size: -; V gene: TRBV19; CDR3 protein: CASGYGTISRSGNTIYF; CDR3 DNA: TGTGCCAGTGGGTACGGGACAATCTCCCGCTCTGGAAACACCATATATTTT
J gene: TRBJ2-7; D gene: TRBD1; CDR3 length: 13; clone size: few; V gene: TRBV2; CDR3 protein: CASSPDRGNEQYF; CDR3 DNA: TGTGCCAGCAGTCCCGACAGGGGGAACGAGCAGTACTTC
J gene: TRBJ2-3; D gene: -; CDR3 length: 16; clone size: -; V gene: TRBV28; CDR3 protein: CASTLGPGGPQDTQYF; CDR3 DNA: TGTGCCAGCACCCTAGGCCCCGGGGGGCCCCAAGATACGCAGTATTTT
J gene: TRBJ1-5; D gene: TRBD1; CDR3 length: 18; clone size: -; V gene: TRBV11-2; CDR3 protein: CASSLDCCQGAGTQPQHF; CDR3 DNA: TGTGCCAGCAGCTTAGATTGTTGTCAGGGGGCAGGAACTCAGCCCCAGCATTTT
J gene: TRBJ2-7; D gene: TRBD2; CDR3 length: 18; clone size: -; V gene: TRBV4-2; CDR3 protein: CASSQEPRGSGILYEQYF; CDR3 DNA: TGTGCCAGCAGCCAAGAGCCCCGCGGTAGCGGGATCTTATACGAGCAGTACTTC
J gene: TRBJ2-2; D gene: -; CDR3 length: 14; clone size: -; V gene: TRBV4-1; CDR3 protein: CASSQGPGPGELFF; CDR3 DNA: TGCGCCAGCAGCCAAGGTCCGGGTCCCGGGGAGCTGTTTTTT
J gene: TRBJ2-3; D gene: -; CDR3 length: 13; clone size: -; V gene: TRBV30; CDR3 protein: CAWSVNRQGTQYF; CDR3 DNA: TGTGCCTGGAGTGTAAATCGGCAGGGGACGCAGTATTTT
J gene: TRBJ2-1; D gene: -; CDR3 length: 11; clone size: -; V gene: TRBV3-1/TRBV3-2; CDR3 protein: CASSRWNEQFF; CDR3 DNA: TGTGCCAGCTCGAGGTGGAATGAGCAGTTCTTC
J gene: TRBJ2-1; D gene: TRBD2; CDR3 length: 15; clone size: -; V gene: TRBV6-5; CDR3 protein: CASSYVAGGPYEQFF; CDR3 DNA: TGTGCCAGCAGTTACGTAGCGGGAGGGCCCTATGAGCAGTTCTTC
J gene: TRBJ1-2; D gene: TRBD1; CDR3 length: 13; clone size: -; V gene: TRBV19; CDR3 protein: CASSGQGDYGYTF; CDR3 DNA: TGTGCCAGTAGTGGACAGGGGGACTATGGCTACACCTTC
J gene: TRBJ2-7; D gene: TRBD2; CDR3 length: 14; clone size: -; V gene: TRBV4-1; CDR3 protein: CASSPGDYLTEQYF; CDR3 DNA: TGCGCCAGCAGCCCCGGGGACTATTTGACCGAGCAGTACTTC
J gene: TRBJ2-7; D gene: TRBD1; CDR3 length: 14; clone size: -; V gene: TRBV28; CDR3 protein: CASRNQGAPNEQYF; CDR3 DNA: TGTGCCAGCAGAAATCAGGGGGCGCCCAACGAGCAGTACTTC
J gene: TRBJ1-4; D gene: -; CDR3 length: 14; clone size: -; V gene: TRBV3-1/TRBV3-2; CDR3 protein: CASSQDPGFGGLFF; CDR3 DNA: TGTGCCAGCAGCCAAGACCCCGGCTTTGGCGGACTGTTTTTT
J gene: TRBJ2-5; D gene: -; CDR3 length: 16; clone size: -; V gene: TRBV6-4; CDR3 protein: CASSAGTRDFQETQYF; CDR3 DNA: TGTGCCAGCAGTGCCGGGACTCGTGATTTCCAAGAGACCCAGTACTTC
J gene: TRBJ1-5; D gene: TRBD1; CDR3 length: 14; clone size: -; V gene: TRBV28; CDR3 protein: CASSPGQGGQPQHF; CDR3 DNA: TGTGCCAGCAGTCCTGGACAGGGCGGTCAGCCCCAGCATTTT
J gene: TRBJ2-7; D gene: -; CDR3 length: 14; clone size: once; V gene: TRBV2; CDR3 protein: CASSEGTAPYEQYF; CDR3 DNA: TGTGCCAGCAGTGAAGGGACTGCTCCCTACGAGCAGTACTTC
J gene: TRBJ2-1; D gene: TRBD2; CDR3 length: 16; clone size: -; V gene: TRBV5-1; CDR3 protein: CASSLLAGMSYNEQFF; CDR3 DNA: TGCGCCAGCAGCCTCCTAGCGGGTATGTCCTACAATGAGCAGTTCTTC
J gene: TRBJ2-1; D gene: TRBD2; CDR3 length: 16; clone size: -; V gene: TRBV25-1; CDR3 protein: CASRRTLAGLYNEQFF; CDR3 DNA: TGTGCCAGCAGACGAACCCTAGCGGGGCTTTACAATGAGCAGTTCTTC
J gene: TRBJ2-5; D gene: TRBD2; CDR3 length: 13; clone size: few; V gene: TRBV6-4; CDR3 protein: CASSGGGRETQYF; CDR3 DNA: TGTGCCAGCAGTGGGGGGGGAAGGGAGACCCAGTACTTC
J gene: TRBJ1-2; D gene: -; CDR3 length: 15; clone size: -; V gene: TRBV19; CDR3 protein: CASSMAGTGKYGYTF; CDR3 DNA: TGTGCCAGTAGTATGGCCGGGACTGGAAAATATGGCTACACCTTC
J gene: TRBJ2-7; D gene: TRBD1; CDR3 length: 14; clone size: -; V gene: TRBV7-9; CDR3 protein: CASSLLTGAYEQYF; CDR3 DNA: TGTGCCAGCAGCTTACTTACAGGGGCGTACGAGCAGTACTTC
J gene: TRBJ1-3; D gene: -; CDR3 length: 16; clone size: -; V gene: TRBV19; CDR3 protein: CASSIVLTFAGNTIYF; CDR3 DNA: TGTGCCAGTAGTATAGTACTGACATTTGCTGGAAACACCATATATTTT
J gene: TRBJ2-1; D gene: TRBD1; CDR3 length: 17; clone size: -; V gene: TRBV27; CDR3 protein: CASSLITGGAAYNEQFF; CDR3 DNA: TGTGCCAGCAGTTTAATCACAGGGGGCGCCGCCTACAATGAGCAGTTCTTC
J gene: TRBJ2-1; D gene: TRBD2; CDR3 length: 16; clone size: -; V gene: TRBV18; CDR3 protein: CASSYTGTSANNEQFF; CDR3 DNA: TGTGCCAGCTCGTATACCGGGACTAGCGCCAACAATGAGCAGTTCTTC
J gene: TRBJ1-1; D gene: TRBD1; CDR3 length: 16; clone size: -; V gene: TRBV7-2; CDR3 protein: CASSLGGTGVLTEAFF; CDR3 DNA: TGTGCCAGCAGCTTAGGTGGGACAGGGGTTTTGACTGAAGCTTTCTTT
J gene: TRBJ2-7; D gene: -; CDR3 length: 14; clone size: -; V gene: TRBV6-5; CDR3 protein: CASSPSGSTYEQYF; CDR3 DNA: TGTGCCAGCAGTCCCTCGGGATCGACTTACGAGCAGTACTTC
J gene: TRBJ2-5; D gene: TRBD2; CDR3 length: 16; clone size: -; V gene: TRBV29-1; CDR3 protein: CSVEPRGAGGEETQYF; CDR3 DNA: TGCAGCGTTGAACCGCGTGGGGCGGGAGGGGAGGAGACCCAGTACTTC
J gene: TRBJ2-3; D gene: -; CDR3 length: 16; clone size: -; V gene: TRBV4-3; CDR3 protein: CASSQMGGLSTDTQYF; CDR3 DNA: TGCGCCAGCAGCCAGATGGGGGGACTTAGCACAGATACGCAGTATTTT
J gene: TRBJ2-1; D gene: TRBD2; CDR3 length: 19; clone size: -; V gene: TRBV5-1; CDR3 protein: CASSLVPSTSGVTYNEQFF; CDR3 DNA: TGCGCCAGCAGCTTGGTACCCTCGACTAGCGGAGTTACCTACAATGAGCAGTTCTTC
J gene: TRBJ1-1; D gene: -; CDR3 length: 11; clone size: once; V gene: TRBV20-1; CDR3 protein: CSAPRGAEAFF; CDR3 DNA: TGCAGTGCCCCTCGGGGGGCTGAAGCTTTCTTT
J gene: TRBJ2-1; D gene: TRBD2; CDR3 length: 15; clone size: once; V gene: TRBV9; CDR3 protein: CASSGFHGGENEQFF; CDR3 DNA: TGTGCCAGCAGCGGCTTCCACGGGGGGGAGAATGAGCAGTTCTTC
J gene: TRBJ2-1; D gene: TRBD1; CDR3 length: 14; clone size: -; V gene: TRBV4-1; CDR3 protein: CASSQLQGGNEQFF; CDR3 DNA: TGCGCCAGCAGCCAATTACAGGGGGGCAATGAGCAGTTCTTC
J gene: TRBJ2-7; D gene: TRBD1; CDR3 length: 13; clone size: -; V gene: TRBV28; CDR3 protein: CASARTGFYEQYF; CDR3 DNA: TGTGCCAGCGCTCGGACAGGATTCTACGAGCAGTACTTC